This T cell receptor beta chain was sequenced in a study of graft-versus-host responses after intestinal transplantation (dated by TCRdb to about 2021). In the study overall: Recipients received multivisceral, liver-intestinal, or isolated intestinal transplants. Every recipient was given anti-thymocyte globulin induction, followed by roughly 3 years of maintenance tacrolimus and steroids. Bulk TCR-beta CDR3 sequencing was used to track graft-versus-host and host-versus-graft alloreactive T cell clones in the graft, circulation and bone marrow after intestinal transplantation. To identify alloreactive clones, pre-transplant mixed lymphocyte reaction products were sequenced and then compared with unstimulated pre-transplant donor and recipient T cells. The cohort enrolled around 25 intestinal transplant recipients including one retransplant, and a few patients lacking pretransplant specimens were excluded. Donor T cell macrochimerism was defined as a peak of at least 4% donor T cells among recipient peripheral blood mononuclear cells. Rather than going through the commercial service, samples from a few later patients were sequenced in-house on an Illumina MiSeq and processed with MiXCR. Points the paper makes about the study in general: Patients with donor T cell macrochimerism had high GvH to HvG T cell clonal ratios in their allografts. Peak levels of circulating GvH clones were associated with declines in HvG clones early after transplant. GvH clones were found in recipient bone marrow, and some of the GvH clones appeared earlier in ileal mucosa or blood, which is consistent with an intestinal mucosal origin. Conclusions were limited by the relatively low number and heterogeneity of intestinal transplant patients.

Blood samples were collected up to 4 times in the first month after transplant and then at least monthly when available. As concerns this clone: The specificity of this receptor is unknown. No quality values exist for individual bases; no much larger clone is one base distant.

Library generation was performed with the immunoSEQ multiplex PCR assay. For most patients, genomic DNA was subjected to high-throughput TCR-beta CDR3 sequencing by Adaptive Biotechnologies. Per the source publication's procedure: TCR sequencing data were retrieved from Adaptive's ImmunoSEQ software for roughly 20 patients, whereas three other patients were processed with MiXCR and VDJtools. CDR3 nucleotide sequences shared between donor and recipient were removed because their origin could not be assigned. At least 2-fold expansion over unstimulated cells and a minimum CFSE-low frequency of 0.002% (template counts) or 0.001% (read counts) were required for clones to be classified as alloreactive. Clones detected in sequenced pre-transplant spleen, lymph node, or MLR CFSE-low populations of the donor or recipient were defined as mappable. Cumulative frequency of alloreactive clones was calculated as a percentage of all sequences weighted by copy number. As stored in TCRdb, this immuneACCESS dataset retains in-frame rearrangements with V and J assigned. A fraction of the clones does not appear; measured against another copy, unresolved V genes explain less than half of the discrepancy, and the remainder lacks a known reason. Clone size and the V and J calls come from that table; the DNA yielded D and trimming. In all, the sample holds tens of thousands of clones, and 94% of those were seen once. The ten largest make up approximately 0.5% of the sample.

Specimen: PBMCs, collected 156 days after intestinal transplant. The receptor was derived from a human patient who received an intestinal transplant, so some T cells may come from the graft donor.

The nucleotide sequence reads TGTGCCAGCAGCTTAATCGGATTTGGGCACACTGAAGCTTTCTTT. It encodes CASSLIGFGHTEAFF. Recombination linked TRBV7-9 to TRBJ1-1, with the D segment identity uncertain. The germline V gene (reference sequence) supplies CDR1 SEHNR and CDR2 FQNEAQ. The CDR3 starts with the cysteine, ends with the phenylalanine, and has 15 residues. The sequence is cut down to CDR3 DNA, 45 bases in frame from base 1. Deletion took 2 bases off V and 3 bases off J, with a span of 13 bases between the germline ends.